This T cell receptor (beta chain) stems from a study of blood T cell repertoires in COVID-19. On the study more broadly: The samples span acute and convalescent COVID-19 from the United States, Italy and Spain.

Profiling relied on immunoSEQ multiplex PCR, and the TCRdb table lists in-frame clones only, not all of them. The table has approximately 160,000 clones, over 70% seen once; the top ten hold 2.9%. This TCR was recovered from a woman aged 60-75 years with acute or convalescent COVID-19. The sample taken for sequencing was peripheral blood.

CDR3 bases: TGTGCCAGCAGCCGCGACACGTTCTCTGGAAACACCATATATTTT. Protein sequence: CASSRDTFSGNTIYF. J is TRBJ1-3 and V is TRBV5-6; D is undetermined. The CDR3 loop spans 15 amino acids. In germline, CDR1 is SGHDT, CDR2 YYEEEE. Trimming took 4 bases from V and 0 from J, leaving 11 bases between them.